Below are 10 T cell receptor beta chains sequenced from a single sample in a study of Tregs in tolerant kidney transplant recipients (dated by TCRdb to about 2019). Related donors were used in the transplants with nonmyeloablative bone marrow transplantation, and mixed chimerism was transient in the human trials. The library was prepared using the immunoSEQ multiplex PCR assay. Sourced from immuneACCESS, this table was stored by TCRdb with only in-frame sequences that have V and J called. A share of the clones is absent; for the studies checked, an unresolved V gene accounts for under half, and the remainder has no known explanation. This sample's table carries about 16,000 clones. The ten largest clones add up to roughly 3.8% of the sample. The sample here was CD4+ T cells from blood (PBMCs), taken 12 months after the transplant. The receptors come from a human patient who received a combined kidney and bone marrow transplant. After a transplant, the donor of the graft may account for some T cells.

A remark on this clone: The CDR3 goes on 3 residues after the read ends, and that part is filled in from the germline J gene. This sequence joins TRBV2 and TRBJ1-1, with D tentatively TRBD1 (5 bases). Trimming pared 4 bases from V and 1 base from J, leaving 13 bases between. Germline CDR1 is SNHLY and CDR2 is FYNNEI. This CDR3 region has 15 residues. This CDR3 reads CASSGQLAENTEAFF. CDR3 DNA (partial): TGTGCCAGCAGTGGACAGCTGGCCGAGAACACTGAA.

This clone registers medium-sized by frequency. At the DNA level, this CDR3 is encoded by other sequences in the same sample as well. The chain's CDR3 is CASSVGGRAGDEQFF. CDR3 DNA, as far as it was read: TGTGCCAGCAGCGTAGGCGGGAGGGCCGGTGATGAG. The chain couples TRBV9 to TRBJ2-1; 9 bases match TRBD2. The missing CDR3 end, 3 residues past where the read stops, is filled in from the germline J gene. Germline V gene data show CDR1 as SGDLS and CDR2 as YYNGEE. The CDR3 spans 15 residues. The V and J ends lost 0 bases and 8 bases, in that order; junction bases with no gene match: 6.

This clone is identified as medium-sized from frequency. The sequenced fragment ends 3 residues before the CDR3 boundary, so the rest is inferred from the germline J gene. The V and J genes are TRBV29-1 and TRBJ1-2, with a weak D call TRBD1 (5 bases). Looked up from germline, CDR1 is SQVTM and CDR2 is ANQGSEA. V was trimmed by 4 bases and J by 3 bases, leaving 21 bases between them. The CDR3 runs to 16 residues. The CDR3 DNA, read in part, is TGCAGCGTTGTAGTGGGTGGGCAGGGAAACGACTATGGC. Amino acids: CSVVVGGQGNDYG. The CDR3 in its entirety is CSVVVGGQGNDYGYTF.

On this clone: The read halts 3 residues ahead of the CDR3 end, with the missing end drawn from the germline J gene. V gene TRBV29-1 combines with J gene TRBJ1-4; D unresolved. Germline values: CDR1 SQVTM, CDR2 ANQGSEA. The CDR3 runs 12 residues. V shed 4 bases and J shed 4 bases, with 7 bases lying between them. CDR3 bases read: TGCAGCGTTGGTCAGATTAATGAAAAA. Translation: CSVGQINEK. The entire CDR3 sequence reads CSVGQINEKLFF.

The CDR3 bases that were read are TGCGCCAGCAGCCACTTTACAGGAGGAAGGGGGACCGGGGAG. Protein: CASSHFTGGRGTGE. The CDR3 in full is CASSHFTGGRGTGELFF. The J gene is TRBJ2-2, the V gene TRBV4-1; weak D call: TRBD1 (6 bases). Read sequence stops 3 residues before the CDR3 end, and the germline J gene provides the missing end. V lost 3 bases and J 5 bases, leaving 19 bases between the germline ends. Per the germline V gene, CDR1 is MGHRA and CDR2 is YSYEKL. The CDR3 runs 17 residues.

Measured by frequency, this clone is medium-sized. From the germline J gene comes the end of the CDR3, since the read stops 3 residues before it. This chain connects TRBV20-1 to TRBJ2-1, with 9 nucleotides matching TRBD1. This CDR3 has 15 residues. Germline CDR1 reads DFQATT; CDR2 reads SNEGSKA (reference sequence). V shed 4 bases, J shed 5 bases, and the junction held 9 bases outside the gene matches. The part of the CDR3 DNA that was read is TGCAGTGCTACTGCCGGGACAGGGTGGAACAATGAG. It yields the protein CSATAGTGWNNE. The entire CDR3 protein reads CSATAGTGWNNEQFF.

As concerns this clone: The read stops 3 residues short of the end of the CDR3; the missing end is completed from the germline J gene. The V call is TRBV2, the J call TRBJ2-3; TRBD1 matches at 7 bases. Germline V lookup: CDR1 SNHLY, CDR2 FYNNEI. Trimming at V came to 5 bases and at J to 0 bases, leaving 5 bases not matched to a gene. The length of the CDR3 is 15 residues. The CDR3 loop is CASSRTGFSTDTQYF. The CDR3 DNA, read in part, is TGTGCCAGCAGTCGGACAGGTTTTAGCACAGATACG. The whole variable domain, filled in from reference TRBV2 and TRBJ2-3, reads EPEVTQTPSHQVTQMGQEVILRCVPISNHLYFYWYRQILGQKVEFLVSFYNNEISEKSEIFDDQFSVERPDGSNFTLKIRSTKLEDSAMYFCASSRTGFSTDTQYFGPGTRLTVL.

On this clone: With the read ending 3 residues before the CDR3 end, the germline J gene is used to fill in that end. The chain combines TRBV7-2 with TRBJ1-2; TRBD1 matches 7 bases. J lost 7 bases, V lost 5 bases, and 10 bases had no gene match. The germline gives CDR1 SGHTA, CDR2 FQGNSA. This CDR3 is 14 amino acids long. The covered CDR3 bases are TGTGCCAGCAGCCTCGGACAGGCCCGAGGTGGC. Translating it yields CASSLGQARGG. The complete CDR3 sequence is CASSLGQARGGYTF.

As concerns this clone: The read comes to an end 3 residues before the CDR3 does, leaving the germline J gene to fill in the end. This rearrangement joins TRBV5-1 to TRBJ1-2; tentative D call: TRBD1 (6 bases). Germline CDR1 is SGHRS and CDR2 is YFSETQ. The CDR3 is made up of 15 amino acids. V lost 0 bases and J 7 bases, leaving 16 bases between the germline ends. CDR3 sequence reads: CASSLEGESIRGYTF. The DNA read from the CDR3 is TGCGCCAGCAGCTTGGAGGGGGAAAGTATCCGTGGC. Using reference TRBV5-1 and TRBJ1-2 for the parts outside the CDR3, the full variable domain is KAGVTQTPRYLIKTRGQQVTLSCSPISGHRSVSWYQQTPGQGLQFLFEYFSETQRNKGNFPGRFSGRQFSNSRSEMNVSTLELGDSALYLCASSLEGESIRGYTFGSGTRLTVV.

Points on this clone: The read gets to within 3 residues of the CDR3 end, and the germline J gene fills in the rest. The rearrangement uses TRBV7-9 and TRBJ1-1; 9 bases agree with TRBD1. The V gene's germline CDR1 is SEHNR and CDR2 FQNEAQ (reference sequence). This CDR3 has 15 amino acids. V trimming: 5 bases; J trimming: 4 bases; junction bases outside the gene matches: 8. The CDR3 region is CASSAETGGTTEAFF. The covered CDR3 bases are TGTGCCAGCAGCGCGGAGACAGGGGGGACCACTGAA.